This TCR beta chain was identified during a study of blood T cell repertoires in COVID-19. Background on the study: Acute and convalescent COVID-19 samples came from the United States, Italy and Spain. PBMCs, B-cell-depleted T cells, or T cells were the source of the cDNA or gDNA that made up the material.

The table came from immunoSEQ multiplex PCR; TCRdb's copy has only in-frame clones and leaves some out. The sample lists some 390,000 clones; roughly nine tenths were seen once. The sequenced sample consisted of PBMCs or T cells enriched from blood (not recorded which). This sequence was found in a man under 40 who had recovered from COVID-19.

The CDR3: CASSGLAGTDTQYF. For the CDR3, the DNA is TGTGCCAGTAGTGGACTAGCGGGCACAGATACGCAGTATTTT. The chain recombines TRBV19 with TRBJ2-3; 10 bases line up with TRBD2. Germline CDR1 is LNHDA and CDR2 is SQIVND (reference sequence). The V segment lost 5 bases and the J segment 1 base; nucleotides outside the gene matches: 0. This CDR3 contains 14 residues.